What follows are 16 T cell receptor beta chains derived from one specimen sequenced in a study of blood T cell repertoires in COVID-19. Using immunoSEQ multiplex PCR, the repertoire was profiled, and TCRdb retains in-frame clones only, with some absent. Of 200,000 to 300,000 clones in the sample, more than 85% are singletons; the top ten hold around 5%. Input material: peripheral blood. The receptors come from a woman in her sixties or seventies with COVID-19, enrolled during active disease.

This clone was seen once. The V call is TRBV2, the J call TRBJ1-6; 9 bases align to TRBD1. The CDR3 consists of 15 residues. Losses at the gene ends were 6 bases for V and 7 bases for J; bases not matched to a gene: 7. Germline lookup yields CDR1 SNHLY and CDR2 FYNNEI. The CDR3 protein is CASRPGTGLNSPLHF. The CDR3 nucleotides read TGTGCCAGCAGGCCCGGGACAGGGCTAAATTCACCCCTCCACTTT.

The chain couples TRBV6-5 to TRBJ1-6; perhaps TRBD1 as D (6 bases). The V end lost 7 bases, the J end lost 10 bases, and 20 bases lay between the germline ends. Looked up from germline, CDR1 is MNHEY and CDR2 is SVGAGI. The length of the CDR3 is 15 residues. CDR3 amino acids: CASTQRGNPNSPLHF. The CDR3 DNA reads TGTGCCAGCACCCAAAGGGGGAACCCAAACTCACCCCTCCACTTT.

The CDR3 nucleotides are TGTGCCACCAGCAGGTACGGACAGGGGGTTACTGAAGCTTTCTTT. Residues: CATSRYGQGVTEAFF. The chain uses TRBV15 and TRBJ1-1, with 10 bases matching TRBD1. This CDR3 comprises 15 residues. V shed 3 bases, J shed 5 bases, and the junction held 6 bases outside the gene matches. Germline lookup yields CDR1 LNHNV and CDR2 YYDKDF (reference sequence). The full variable domain, rest sourced from reference TRBV15 and TRBJ1-1, is DAMVIQNPRYQVTQFGKPVTLSCSQTLNHNVMYWYQQKSSQAPKLLFHYYDKDFNNEADTPDNFQSRRPNTSFCFLDIRSPGLGDTAMYLCATSRYGQGVTEAFFGQGTRLTVV.

The J gene is TRBJ1-6, the V gene TRBV6-5; 8 bases agree with TRBD1. The length of the CDR3 is 14 residues. The germline V gene encodes CDR1 MNHEY and CDR2 SVGAGI. With V trimmed by 7 bases and J by 7 bases, 6 bases remained unmatched. Here the CDR3 DNA reads TGTGCCAGCACGTTCGGACAGGGAAATTCACCCCTCCACTTT. Amino acids: CASTFGQGNSPLHF.

The chain is built from TRBV9 and TRBJ1-3; D gene uncertain. CDR1 SGDLS and CDR2 YYNGEE come from the germline V gene. V was pared by 3 bases and J by 2 bases, with 15 bases between. There are 16 residues in the CDR3. The CDR3 bases are TGTGCCAGCAGCGAGGGTCTGGGAGTCACTGGAAACACCATATATTTT. It specifies CASSEGLGVTGNTIYF.

The chain uses TRBV13 and TRBJ2-5; TRBD2 is a possible D gene (6 bases). The CDR3 runs to 14 residues. Germline V CDR1 and CDR2: PRHDT, FYEKMQ (reference sequence). V was clipped by 4 bases and J by 1 base, with 10 bases between them. The CDR3 nucleotides read TGTGCCAGCAGCTCAGCGGGCGTCCAAGAGACCCAGTACTTC. Translation gives CASSSAGVQETQYF. The whole variable domain, filled in from reference TRBV13 and TRBJ2-5, reads AAGVIQSPRHLIKEKRETATLKCYPIPRHDTVYWYQQGPGQDPQFLISFYEKMQSDKGSIPDRFSAQQFSDYHSELNMSSLELGDSALYFCASSSAGVQETQYFGPGTRLLVL.

This rearrangement joins TRBV6-5 to TRBJ2-7, with D uncertain. Trimming left V 6 bases short and J 10 bases short, with 10 bases between. Germline assignment: CDR1 MNHEY and CDR2 SVGAGI. There are 10 residues in the CDR3. CDR3 DNA sequence: TGTGCCAGCAGCGGTGCATTTCAGTACTTC. Its translation: CASSGAFQYF.

The CDR3 loop reads CASAGRSLAKNIQYF. The CDR3, as DNA: TGTGCCAGTGCAGGGAGGTCGTTAGCCAAAAACATTCAGTACTTC. The rearrangement links TRBV6-5 to TRBJ2-4; maybe TRBD2 (6 bases). The CDR3 has 15 residues. V was shortened by 9 bases and J by 0 bases, with 15 bases between the two germline ends. Germline V gives CDR1 MNHEY, CDR2 SVGAGI.

The chain has TRBV6-5 and TRBJ1-2, with D possibly TRBD1 on 6 matching bases. Trimming stripped 0 bases from V and 2 bases from J, with 10 bases between. CDR3 length: 15 residues. Per the germline V gene, CDR1 is MNHEY and CDR2 is SVGAGI. DNA for the CDR3: TGTGCCAGCAGTTACTCCCCCAGGGGAAACTATGGCTACACCTTC. It encodes CASSYSPRGNYGYTF.

The chain employs TRBV9 and TRBJ2-1; TRBD2 matches at 10 bases. Germline CDR1 reads SGDLS; CDR2 reads YYNGEE. CDR3 length: 16 residues. J was trimmed by 9 bases and V by 5 bases; bases with no gene match: 14. The CDR3 DNA reads TGTGCCAGCAGTGCCAGTCGGCTAGCGGGAGAAGGTGAGCAGTTCTTC. It yields the protein CASSASRLAGEGEQFF.

The chain combines TRBV7-9 with TRBJ2-2; D not certain. Germline-derived CDR1 and CDR2 are SEHNR and FQNEAQ (reference sequence). The CDR3 covers 13 residues. V dropped 6 bases and J dropped 6 bases, with 11 bases sitting between them. The CDR3 reads CASRLRFPGELFF. DNA of the CDR3: TGTGCCAGCAGGCTGAGGTTTCCCGGGGAGCTGTTTTTT.

The chain joins TRBV5-8 to TRBJ1-4, with a possible D match to TRBD1 (5 bases). Trimming shortened V by 0 bases and J by 7 bases, and 16 bases separated the two germline ends. Per the germline V gene, CDR1 is SGHTS and CDR2 is YDEGEE. This CDR3 contains 16 residues. Written as DNA, the CDR3 is TGTGCCAGCAGCTTGGAAGGCCAGGGAGGAGGTGAAAAACTGTTTTTT. As protein: CASSLEGQGGGEKLFF.

The chain joins TRBV6-5 to TRBJ2-7; 9 positions match TRBD1. CDR3 length: 15 amino acids. Germline trimming cut 4 bases from V and 2 bases from J; bases unmatched to any gene: 6. Germline CDR1 reads MNHEY; CDR2 reads SVGAGI. The CDR3 here is CASSSLDRGPYEQYF. The CDR3 region has the DNA TGTGCCAGCAGTTCCCTGGACAGGGGACCCTACGAGCAGTACTTC.

V gene TRBV7-2 combines with J gene TRBJ1-4, with TRBD1 matching 7 bases. The J segment lost 7 bases and the V segment lost 3 bases, leaving 8 bases of the junction unmatched. Germline V CDR1 and CDR2: SGHTA, FQGNSA. The CDR3 covers 15 residues. CDR3 sequence reads: CASSFQTGFGEKLFF. The CDR3 bases are TGTGCCAGCAGCTTCCAGACAGGGTTTGGTGAAAAACTGTTTTTT. The variable domain in full, with the rest retrieved from reference TRBV7-2 and TRBJ1-4, is GAGVSQSPSNKVTEKGKDVELRCDPISGHTALYWYRQSLGQGLEFLIYFQGNSAPDKSGLPSDRFSAERTGGSVSTLTIQRTQQEDSAVYLCASSFQTGFGEKLFFGSGTQLSVL.

V usage is TRBV7-2 and J usage is TRBJ2-3; weak D call: TRBD2 (5 bases). V lost 5 bases and J lost 2, with 17 bases in between. CDR3 size: 16 residues. Per germline, CDR1 SGHTA and CDR2 FQGNSA. The CDR3 nucleotides are TGTGCCAGCAGCCTCCCGACTATCCCCGACACAGATACGCAGTATTTT. Protein: CASSLPTIPDTDTQYF.

The J gene is TRBJ1-6, the V gene TRBV6-2 or TRBV6-3; the match to TRBD1 covers 7 bases. Losses at the gene ends were 2 bases for V and 8 bases for J; bases not matched to a gene: 3. Germline CDR1 MNHEY, CDR2 SVGEGT. The length of the CDR3 is 14 residues. The CDR3 DNA sequence: TGTGCCAGCAGTTACAACAGGGGAGATTCACCCCTCCACTTT. This translates into CASSYNRGDSPLHF.